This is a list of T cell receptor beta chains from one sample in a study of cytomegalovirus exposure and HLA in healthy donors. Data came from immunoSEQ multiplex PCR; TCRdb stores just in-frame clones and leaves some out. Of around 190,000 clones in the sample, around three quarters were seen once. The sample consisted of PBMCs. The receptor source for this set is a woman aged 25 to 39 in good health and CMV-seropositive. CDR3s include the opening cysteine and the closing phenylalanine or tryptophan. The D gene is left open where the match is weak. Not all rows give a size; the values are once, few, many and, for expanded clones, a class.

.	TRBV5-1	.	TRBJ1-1	TGCGCCAGCAGCTTGGGTAGTAACACTGAAGCTTTCTTT	CASSLGSNTEAFF
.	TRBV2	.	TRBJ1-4	TGTGCCAGCAGTGACAGGTCTTGGGGCTCTAATGAAAAACTGTTTTTT	CASSDRSWGSNEKLFF
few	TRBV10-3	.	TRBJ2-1	TGTGCCACCTGGATCTCCCCACAGGCGGATGAGCAGTTCTTC	CATWISPQADEQFF
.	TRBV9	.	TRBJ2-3	TGTGCCAGCAGCAGGGGAGGTCCCACAGATACGCAGTATTTT	CASSRGGPTDTQYF
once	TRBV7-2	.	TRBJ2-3	TGTGCCAGCAGCTCTGGGCGGCACCCCGACTACTATACGCAGTATTTT	CASSSGRHPDYYTQYF
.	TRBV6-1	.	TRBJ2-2	TGTGCCAGCAGGCAGGTCGCGAACACCGGGGAGCTGTTTTTT	CASRQVANTGELFF
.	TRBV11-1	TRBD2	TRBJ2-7	TGTGCCAGCAGCTTACAATCCCCGACTAGCGGGGACTTCGAGCAGTACTTC	CASSLQSPTSGDFEQYF
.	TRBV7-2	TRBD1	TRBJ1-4	TGTGCCAGCAGCTTAGCGAGGAGAGGGGGCGGTGAAAAACTGTTTTTT	CASSLARRGGGEKLFF
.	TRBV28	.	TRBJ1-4	TGTGCCAGCATGAGTGCAACTAATGAAAAACTGTTTTTT	CASMSATNEKLFF
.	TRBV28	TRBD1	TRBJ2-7	TGTGCCAGCAGTGTTACGGGACAGACCGGATGGGAGCAGTACTTC	CASSVTGQTGWEQYF
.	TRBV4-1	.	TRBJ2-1	TGCGCCAGCAGCCAAGCGTCAGATCCCAATGAGCAGTTCTTC	CASSQASDPNEQFF
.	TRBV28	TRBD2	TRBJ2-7	TGTGCCAGCAGTTCCAGCGGGAGGAGCGAGCAGTACTTC	CASSSSGRSEQYF
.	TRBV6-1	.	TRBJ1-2	TGTGCCAGCAGTTCTCCAGAGGACTATGGCTACACCTTC	CASSSPEDYGYTF
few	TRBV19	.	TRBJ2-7	TGTGCCAGTAGTGTGGGACTTCATAGCTCCTACGAGCAGTACTTC	CASSVGLHSSYEQYF
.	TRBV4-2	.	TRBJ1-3	TGTGCCAGCAGCCAAGATATGGGAAACACCATATATTTT	CASSQDMGNTIYF
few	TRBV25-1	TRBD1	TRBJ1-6	TGTGCCAGCAGTGACTTAGGACAGGGGGATTCACCCCTCCACTTT	CASSDLGQGDSPLHF
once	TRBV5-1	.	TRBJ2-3	TGCGCCAGCAGCTTGGTTGGAGTCGGGGCAGATACGCAGTATTTT	CASSLVGVGADTQYF
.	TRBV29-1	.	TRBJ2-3	TGCAGCGTTGTAGATTCTAGCACAGATACGCAGTATTTT	CSVVDSSTDTQYF
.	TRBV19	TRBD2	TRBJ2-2	TGTGCCAGTAGTATGGGACTAGCGGAAAACACCGGGGAGCTGTTTTTT	CASSMGLAENTGELFF
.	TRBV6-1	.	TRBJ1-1	TGTGCCAGCACCCCATTGTGGGGGGAGGGTACTGAAGCTTTCTTT	CASTPLWGEGTEAFF
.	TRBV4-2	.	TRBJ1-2	TGTGCCAGCAGCCTACAGGACAGTACCTATTTTGGCTACACCTTC	CASSLQDSTYFGYTF
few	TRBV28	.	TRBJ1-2	TGTGCCAGCAGTTTGGGGGGAGCCTGGGTCTATGGCTACACCTTC	CASSLGGAWVYGYTF
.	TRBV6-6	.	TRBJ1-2	TGTGCCAGCAGTGCCGGGGGTAACTATGGCTACACCTTC	CASSAGGNYGYTF
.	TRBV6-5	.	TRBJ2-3	TGTGCCAGCAGTCGGACAGCTAGCACAGATACGCAGTATTTT	CASSRTASTDTQYF
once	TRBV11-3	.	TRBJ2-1	TGTGCCAGCAGCCACCGGGACAAGAATGAGCAGCTCTTC	CASSHRDKNEQLF